This TCR beta chain emerged from a study of control samples from healthy donors and cancer patients. Profiled with immunoSEQ multiplex PCR; TCRdb holds only in-frame clones, not every one. Of over 150,000 clones in the sample, just under 95% were seen once. This CDR3 is 13 amino acids long. With 7 bases removed from V and 5 bases from J, the gap between germline ends came to 12 bases. The sequence came from a man in his forties or fifties in good health. Source material: blood. The chain links TRBV12-3 or TRBV12-4 to TRBJ1-5; a possible D gene is TRBD1 (5 bases). For the CDR3, the DNA is TGTGCCAGCACCAGGGCTGGGGATCAGCCCCAGCATTTT. Translated, it gives CASTRAGDQPQHF.